This is a list of T cell receptor beta chains from one sample in a study of shared T cell receptors in the human thymus. Sequencing used immunoSEQ multiplex PCR; TCRdb keeps in-frame clones, though not all of them. The sample has approximately 760,000 clones; approximately 85% are singletons. The same sample was also studied in work on human thymus T cells.

The sequencing input was thymocytes. The receptor set was obtained from a girl less than two years old with a congenital heart defect. Both conserved end residues are part of each CDR3. D genes are given only for firm matches. Rows give clone size only sometimes, using once, few, many, or a class for an expanded clone.

V gene	clone size	J gene	D gene	CDR3 DNA	CDR3 protein
TRBV19	once	TRBJ2-3	-	TGTGCCAGTTTACACCGGGGAAAAGATACGCAGTATTTT	CASLHRGKDTQYF
TRBV5-8	few	TRBJ2-7	TRBD1	TGTGCCAGCAGCCCCTGGACAGGGATCGACGAGCAGTACTTC	CASSPWTGIDEQYF
TRBV19	few	TRBJ2-7	TRBD1	TGTGCCAGCAGAGGGGGCAGGCACTACGAGCAGTACTTC	CASRGGRHYEQYF
TRBV7-2	-	TRBJ1-6	TRBD1	TGTGCCAGCAGCTCGACGAACCCGGTGGGACAGGGACACTTAGTGCCCCTCCACTTT	CASSSTNPVGQGHLVPLHF
TRBV28	-	TRBJ2-7	-	TGTGCCAGCGGTCAGATGATCTACGAGCAGTACTTC	CASGQMIYEQYF
TRBV6-5	-	TRBJ1-3	-	TGTGCCAGCAGAGAGACAGGCCACTCTGGAAACACCATATATTTT	CASRETGHSGNTIYF
TRBV6-1	-	TRBJ2-6	-	TGTGCCAGCAGTGACTTCGGCACAGGAGACTCTGGGGCCAACGTCCTGACTTTC	CASSDFGTGDSGANVLTF
TRBV25-1	few	TRBJ2-3	-	TGTGCCAGCAGTGGCCCTCCGGGAACGGGGAAGACAGATACGCAGTATTTT	CASSGPPGTGKTDTQYF
TRBV12-5	once	TRBJ2-6	TRBD2	TGTGCTAGTGGTTTGGACCCCCGGGGGGTTTATACTGGGGCCAACGTCCTGACTTTC	CASGLDPRGVYTGANVLTF
TRBV11-2	-	TRBJ2-3	-	TGTGCCAGCAGCTTTGGGGGGGCGAGGGCAGATACGCAGTATTTT	CASSFGGARADTQYF
TRBV5-6	-	TRBJ1-1	-	TGTGCCAGCAGCTTGGGGGGGCTTGTCGAAGCTTTCTTT	CASSLGGLVEAFF
TRBV25-1	-	TRBJ1-4	TRBD1	TGTGCCAGCAGTGGAGCCGGGACAGGGACCGGTGAAAAACTGTTTTTT	CASSGAGTGTGEKLFF
TRBV6-5	-	TRBJ2-7	-	TGTGCCAGCAGTTACGGCGCGGTCAGTACCTACGAGCAGTACTTC	CASSYGAVSTYEQYF
TRBV14	few	TRBJ2-7	-	TGTGCCAGCAGCCGGGGGGATGGCGAGCAGTACTTC	CASSRGDGEQYF
TRBV5-6	-	TRBJ1-6	-	TGTGCCAGCAGCTTCTCAGGGTTGCTAGGCTCCTATAATTCCCCCCTCCACTTT	CASSFSGLLGSYNSPLHF
TRBV28	-	TRBJ2-5	TRBD1	TGTGCCAGCAGTTTATTAGTCATGTCGGACAGGGGAAAAGAGACCCAGTACTTC	CASSLLVMSDRGKETQYF
TRBV4-1	-	TRBJ1-4	TRBD1	TGCGCCAGCAGCCAGAACCGGACAGGGCCTGCCGAAAAACTGTTTTTT	CASSQNRTGPAEKLFF
TRBV28	-	TRBJ1-3	-	TGTGCCAGCAGTTTAGTGTCTTCTGGAAACACCATATATTTT	CASSLVSSGNTIYF
TRBV28	few	TRBJ1-6	-	TGTGCCAGCAGTGCCCCCTTGGGGGCCCGCGCAGCTAATAATTCCCCCCTCCACTTT	CASSAPLGARAANNSPLHF
TRBV5-1	-	TRBJ2-7	TRBD2	TGCGCCAGCAGCTTGGGGGCGACTAGCCTCGAGCAGTACTTC	CASSLGATSLEQYF
TRBV1	-	TRBJ2-1	-	TGCACCAGCAGCCAAGTAATCACCGGGGCGCGGGGGAATGAGCAGTTCTTC	CTSSQVITGARGNEQFF
TRBV6-5	few	TRBJ1-1	-	TGTGCCAGCAGTTATCGTAGCCGGAGGGACACTGAAGCTTTCTTT	CASSYRSRRDTEAFF
TRBV27	-	TRBJ1-6	-	TGTGCCAGCCGGGGCAGGGGAAGCAGCCCCTCTAGGAGCTCCTATAATTCACCCCTCCACTTT	CASRGRGSSPSRSSYNSPLHF
TRBV18	-	TRBJ1-2	-	TGTGCCAGCTCCGCGAGGAGGGAGACTAACTATGGCTACACCTTC	CASSARRETNYGYTF
TRBV14	-	TRBJ2-2	-	TGTGCCAGCAGCCCCAAAGGGCATCTCAGACAGGGAGGCACCGGGGAGCTGTTTTTT	CASSPKGHLRQGGTGELFF
TRBV4-3	once	TRBJ1-6	-	TGCGCCAGCAGCTCTAAGCTTGAGGCCGGTGTGAATTCCCCCCTCCACTTT	CASSSKLEAGVNSPLHF
TRBV27	once	TRBJ2-5	TRBD2	TGTGCCAGCAGCCCTCGGGGGGAAGAGACCCAGTACTTC	CASSPRGEETQYF
TRBV4-1	-	TRBJ1-1	-	TGCGCCAGCAGCCACCGACGTGGGACACCTTTCCCCCAAGCTTTCTTT	CASSHRRGTPFPQAFF
TRBV5-1	-	TRBJ2-7	TRBD2	TGCGCCAGCAGCCGGGGGGGTATCAGGGCCCTATCCTCCTACGAGCAGTACTTC	CASSRGGIRALSSYEQYF
TRBV10-3	-	TRBJ2-1	-	TGTGCCATCACGGAGGGCGCGGAGTTCAATGAGCAGTTCTTC	CAITEGAEFNEQFF
TRBV4-3	-	TRBJ2-7	-	TGCGCCAGCAGCCCCTCACCCGACAGCAAAGACGCCTACGAGCAGTACTTC	CASSPSPDSKDAYEQYF